This T cell receptor beta chain derives from a study of blood T cell repertoires in COVID-19 (dated by TCRdb to 2019 to 2021). In terms of the full investigation: Samples from collaborators originated in the United States, Italy and Spain and spanned both the acute and convalescent phases of COVID-19. Samples were obtained from the ongoing ImmuneRACE study (first 160 participants) and from 1,254 subjects provided by 6 global collaborators. The material from the prospective study consisted of cDNA or gDNA derived from T cells, B-cell-depleted T cells, or PBMCs. Nearly every sample came with metadata listing a de-identified subject ID, COVID-19 status, age in years and sex. The repertoires were released in a freely available public database intended as a resource for research on the immune response to SARS-CoV-2. Where available, HLA class I and class II types were obtained from metadata supplied by the sample provider rather than from assay-based typing. The dataset comprised deeply sampled blood TCRbeta repertoires from subjects exposed to, actively infected with, or recovered from COVID-19.

Each collaborating institution followed its own protocols to collect whole blood in K2EDTA tubes. For TCRbeta analysis, collaborators shipped samples as frozen whole blood, isolated PBMCs, or DNA extracted from either of those sample types. Taken from cysteine to phenylalanine, the CDR3 has 15 residues. Of all the DNA, just the CDR3 is kept, 45 bases in frame from base 1. The paper's findings and limits, for the study overall: The amount of clinical and demographic metadata varied by source and participant and was provided uncurated.

To note about this clone: The antigen it recognizes is unknown. Base-call qualities are not available, and no considerably larger clone is one nucleotide away.

TCRbeta CDR3 regions were amplified from genomic DNA using the immunoSEQ Assay, a bias-controlled multiplex PCR. The authors' analysis ran thus. Within the assay, amplification of reference gene primers was used to estimate how many nucleated cells each sample contained. Sequence reads were collapsed and filtered to measure the absolute abundance of every unique TCRbeta CDR3 rearrangement. For each sample, productive Simpson clonality was calculated as the square root of Simpson's diversity index over productive rearrangements. TCRdb took this table from immuneACCESS and kept in-frame rearrangements with V and J called. Such tables lack part of the clones; where checked against another copy, unresolved V genes explain under half of the gap, and the rest is unexplained. That table furnishes V, J and clone size, whereas the DNA furnished D and trimming. Counted in this sample were more than 55,000 clones; around nine tenths of them appeared once. Approximately 4.8% of the sample belongs to the ten largest clones.

Recombination connected TRBV21-1 to TRBJ1-3; the table calls TRBD1, which could not be checked here. TRBV21-1 is listed as a pseudogene. The specimen was peripheral blood. This clonotype was sampled from a man in his sixties with acute or convalescent COVID-19. CDR3 sequence: CASTGTASSGNTIYF. The nucleotides are TGTGCCAGCACCGGGACAGCGAGCTCTGGAAACACCATATATTTT.